The rows below give T cell receptor beta chains drawn from one sample of a study of breast tumors, draining lymph nodes, adjacent tissues. TCRdb passed the multiplex PCR reads through MiXCR, listing each CDR3 protein once. Here the sample spans roughly 100,000 distinct CDR3 sequences, about 31% being singletons. The sequenced material came from axillary lymph node tissue. These receptors came from a female donor with breast cancer. Some clones in this sample may be carry-over from other donors' samples. The CDR3 runs from the conserved cysteine through the conserved F or W. The D gene is left open where the match is weak. Rows give clone size only sometimes, using once, few, many, or a class for an expanded clone.

J	D	size	V	CDR3	DNA
TRBJ2-3	TRBD2	-	TRBV7-2	CASSLLSGGDTQYF	TGTGCCAGCAGCTTGCTTAGCGGGGGGGATACGCAGTATTTT
TRBJ1-6	-	-	TRBV7-8	CASSLVVENSPLHF	TGTGCCAGCAGCTTAGTGGTCGAAAATTCACCCCTCCACTTT
TRBJ1-6	TRBD1	many	TRBV5-6	CASSWRTGIQSPLHF	TGTGCCAGCAGCTGGAGGACAGGGATCCAATCACCCCTCCACTTT
TRBJ2-7	TRBD1	many	TRBV4-1	CASSQSEGQGAYEQYF	TGCGCCAGCAGCCAGTCAGAGGGACAGGGGGCCTACGAGCAGTACTTC
TRBJ1-3	-	many	TRBV12-3/TRBV12-4	CASRPGGVGGNTIYF	TGTGCCAGCAGGCCGGGGGGAGTAGGCGGAAACACCATATATTTT
TRBJ2-1	-	many	TRBV7-2	CASSKLRATYNEQFF	TGTGCCAGCAGCAAACTCCGGGCTACCTACAATGAGCAGTTCTTC
TRBJ1-2	-	-	TRBV30	CAWSVVGGAEGYTF	TGTGCCTGGAGCGTGGTGGGGGGCGCGGAAGGCTACACCTTC
TRBJ2-1	TRBD2	many	TRBV11-3	CASSVYLAGEQFF	TGTGCCAGCAGCGTTTATCTAGCGGGTGAGCAGTTCTTC
TRBJ2-7	-	many	TRBV5-1	CASSRVTGDSTYEQYF	TGCGCCAGCAGCAGGGTAACAGGGGACTCTACCTACGAGCAGTACTTC
TRBJ1-6	-	many	TRBV7-3	CASSLGDNNSPLHF	TGTGCCAGCAGCTTAGGCGACAATAATTCACCCCTCCACTTT
TRBJ2-5	TRBD2	many	TRBV9	CASAPGGWSETQSF	TGTGCCAGCGCCCCGGGAGGATGGTCGGAGACCCAGTCCTTC
TRBJ2-7	TRBD2	many	TRBV29-1	CSVGGTSGEQYF	TGCAGCGTTGGGGGGACTAGCGGCGAGCAGTACTTC
TRBJ2-1	TRBD2	many	TRBV20-1	CSALGSGAYYNEQFF	TGCAGTGCCCTGGGTAGCGGGGCGTACTACAATGAGCAGTTCTTC
TRBJ2-2	TRBD2	-	TRBV7-7	CASSLGTSGGQGELFF	TGTGCCAGCAGCTTGGGGACTAGCGGGGGCCAGGGGGAGCTGTTTTTT
TRBJ2-1	-	-	TRBV6-2/TRBV6-3	CASSPTFPGTYNEQFF	TGTGCCAGCAGTCCGACCTTTCCCGGGACTTACAATGAGCAGTTCTTC
TRBJ2-1	TRBD1	-	TRBV7-3	CASSLEGAPYNEQFF	TGTGCCAGCAGCTTAGAGGGGGCTCCCTACAATGAGCAGTTCTTC
TRBJ2-1	TRBD2	few	TRBV20-1	CSAARGGPADEQFF	TGCAGTGCTGCCCGGGGGGGACCCGCCGATGAGCAGTTCTTC
TRBJ1-4	-	once	TRBV7-9	CASSLTQAGEKLFF	TGTGCCAGCAGCCTGACGCAGGCCGGTGAAAAACTGTTTTTT
TRBJ2-5	-	many	TRBV5-6	CASLGANQETQYF	TGTGCCAGCCTCGGGGCAAACCAAGAGACCCAGTACTTC
TRBJ2-7	-	many	TRBV6-2/TRBV6-3	CASSYSVETLTYEQYF	TGTGCCAGCAGTTACTCGGTGGAAACCCTCACCTACGAGCAGTACTTC
TRBJ2-1	-	many	TRBV18	CASSPIAGRLNEQFF	TGTGCCAGCTCACCCATTGCAGGTAGACTCAATGAGCAGTTCTTC
TRBJ2-5	-	many	TRBV29-1	CSVGGGEETQYF	TGCAGCGTCGGAGGGGGGGAAGAGACCCAGTACTTC
TRBJ2-7	-	many	TRBV7-9	CASSLVKGSRVGFYEQYF	TGTGCCAGCAGCTTAGTAAAGGGTTCGCGGGTTGGTTTCTACGAGCAGTACTTC
TRBJ1-6	TRBD1	-	TRBV6-5	CASRPPKQGIEAPLHF	TGTGCCAGCAGACCACCGAAACAGGGGATCGAGGCACCCCTCCACTTT
TRBJ2-2	-	many	TRBV19	CASSIAPLTGELFF	TGTGCCAGTAGTATAGCCCCGCTCACCGGGGAGCTGTTTTTT
TRBJ2-7	TRBD2	-	TRBV7-9	CASSLASGGRSYEQYF	TGTGCCAGCAGCTTAGCTAGCGGGGGACGATCCTACGAGCAGTACTTC
TRBJ2-3	TRBD2	many	TRBV19	CASSPGGIAGTTDTQYF	TGTGCCAGTAGTCCCGGGGGTATAGCGGGGACCACAGATACGCAGTATTTT
TRBJ2-3	TRBD1	few	TRBV6-5	CASSHSMAGGGTDTQYF	TGTGCCAGCAGTCACTCGATGGCAGGGGGTGGGACAGATACGCAGTATTTT
TRBJ2-7	TRBD1	many	TRBV11-2	CASSLGPTGVGEQYF	TGTGCCAGCAGCTTAGGCCCGACAGGGGTTGGCGAGCAGTACTTC
TRBJ2-3	-	many	TRBV20-1	CSAEWAPTDTQYF	TGCAGTGCCGAATGGGCTCCCACAGATACGCAGTATTTT
TRBJ1-6	-	many	TRBV27	CASSPVAGGTFGSYNSPLHF	TGTGCCAGCAGCCCAGTCGCAGGAGGGACGTTTGGCTCCTATAATTCACCCCTCCACTTT
TRBJ2-5	TRBD2	many	TRBV20-1	CSARLAGAETQYF	TGCAGTGCTAGACTAGCGGGAGCAGAGACCCAGTACTTC
TRBJ2-1	-	few	TRBV6-1	CASSQVWGGPNEQSF	TGTGCCAGCAGTCAAGTGTGGGGGGGCCCCAATGAGCAGTCCTTC
TRBJ2-7	TRBD1	-	TRBV14	CASSQDPGQGSELYF	TGTGCCAGCAGCCAAGATCCGGGACAGGGCTCCGAGCTGTACTTC
TRBJ2-5	-	many	TRBV27	CASSPRTGQETQYF	TGTGCCAGCTCACCACGAACCGGGCAAGAGACCCAGTACTTC
TRBJ2-5	TRBD2	-	TRBV6-2/TRBV6-3	CASSWWRGTQETQYF	TGTGCCAGCAGCTGGTGGCGGGGGACCCAAGAGACCCAGTACTTC
TRBJ2-5	TRBD2	-	TRBV9	CASSKTSGGPQETQYF	TGTGCCAGCAGCAAGACTAGCGGGGGCCCCCAAGAGACCCAGTACTTC
TRBJ2-5	TRBD2	once	TRBV7-7	CARDSGLAGETQYF	TGTGCTAGAGATTCAGGGCTAGCGGGAGAGACCCAGTACTTC
TRBJ1-2	-	-	TRBV2	CASSPRGKVGYTF	TGTGCCAGCAGCCCACGGGGGAAGGTTGGCTACACCTTC
TRBJ1-2	TRBD1	many	TRBV6-1	CASSSTGASPFNYGYTF	TGTGCCAGCAGTAGTACAGGGGCCTCCCCCTTTAACTATGGCTACACCTTC
TRBJ2-4	-	-	TRBV11-2	CASTTVLGNIQYF	TGTGCCAGCACGACGGTTCTTGGGAACATTCAGTACTTC
TRBJ2-7	-	-	TRBV20-1	CSARAGTSSSEQYF	TGCAGTGCTAGAGCCGGGACCTCGTCTTCCGAGCAGTACTTC
TRBJ2-2	-	many	TRBV9	CASSVGRSGELFF	TGTGCCAGCAGCGTAGGAAGGTCCGGGGAGCTGTTTTTT
TRBJ2-2	-	once	TRBV7-3	CASSNTEELFF	TGTGCCAGCAGCAACACCGAGGAGCTGTTTTTT
TRBJ2-7	TRBD1	many	TRBV5-1	CASSDPGTGDREQYF	TGCGCCAGCAGCGATCCCGGGACAGGGGATCGTGAGCAGTACTTC
TRBJ2-5	-	many	TRBV6-4	CASIGIWSSQETQYF	TGTGCCAGCATTGGGATATGGAGTTCCCAAGAGACCCAGTACTTC
TRBJ2-3	-	many	TRBV12-5	CASGYRQAYTDTQYF	TGTGCTAGTGGTTACAGACAGGCCTACACAGATACGCAGTATTTT
TRBJ2-7	-	many	TRBV11-2	CASSLVSGVSYEQYF	TGTGCCAGCAGCTTAGTGTCGGGAGTATCTTACGAGCAGTACTTC